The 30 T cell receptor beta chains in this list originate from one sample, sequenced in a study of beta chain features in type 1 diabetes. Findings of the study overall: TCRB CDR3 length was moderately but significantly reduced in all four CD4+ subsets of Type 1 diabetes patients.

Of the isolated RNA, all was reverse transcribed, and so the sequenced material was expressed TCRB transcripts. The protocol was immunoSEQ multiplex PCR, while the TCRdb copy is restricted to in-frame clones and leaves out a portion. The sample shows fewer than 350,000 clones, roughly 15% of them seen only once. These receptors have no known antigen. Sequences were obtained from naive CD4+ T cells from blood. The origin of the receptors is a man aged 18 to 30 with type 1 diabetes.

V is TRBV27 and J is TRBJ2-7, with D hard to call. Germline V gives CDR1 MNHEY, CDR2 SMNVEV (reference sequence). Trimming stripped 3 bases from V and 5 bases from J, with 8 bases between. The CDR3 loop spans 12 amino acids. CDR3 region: CASSFPRNEQYF. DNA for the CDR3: TGTGCCAGCAGTTTCCCCCGTAACGAGCAGTACTTC.

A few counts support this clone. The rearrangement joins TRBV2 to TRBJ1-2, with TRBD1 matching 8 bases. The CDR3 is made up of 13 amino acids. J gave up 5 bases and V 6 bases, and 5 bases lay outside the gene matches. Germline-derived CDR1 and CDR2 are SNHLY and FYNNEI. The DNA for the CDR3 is TGTGCCAGCAGGGCAGGGGGCGGGTATGGCTACACCTTC. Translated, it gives CASRAGGGYGYTF. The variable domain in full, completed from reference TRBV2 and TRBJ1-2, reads EPEVTQTPSHQVTQMGQEVILRCVPISNHLYFYWYRQILGQKVEFLVSFYNNEISEKSEIFDDQFSVERPDGSNFTLKIRSTKLEDSAMYFCASRAGGGYGYTFGSGTRLTVV.

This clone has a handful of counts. The CDR3 nucleotides read TGTGCCAGCAGGCGGACAGTGGAAGAGACCCAGTACTTC. Protein sequence: CASRRTVEETQYF. V gene TRBV28 combines with J gene TRBJ2-5; possibly TRBD1 for D (6 bases). The CDR3 consists of 13 residues. V was pared by 6 bases and J by 3 bases, with 11 bases between. Germline V lookup: CDR1 MDHEN, CDR2 SYDVKM.

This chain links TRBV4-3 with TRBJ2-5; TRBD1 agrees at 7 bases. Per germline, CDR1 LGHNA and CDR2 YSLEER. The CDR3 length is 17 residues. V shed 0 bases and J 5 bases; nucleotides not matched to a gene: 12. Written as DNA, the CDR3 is TGCGCCAGCAGCCAAGATCAGCAGGTGTTAGGGGGCGAGACCCAGTACTTC. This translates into CASSQDQQVLGGETQYF.

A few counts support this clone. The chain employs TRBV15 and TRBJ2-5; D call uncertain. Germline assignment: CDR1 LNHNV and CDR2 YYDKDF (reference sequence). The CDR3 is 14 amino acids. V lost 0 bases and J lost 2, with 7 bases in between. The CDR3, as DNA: TGTGCCACCAGCAGAGATCTCACTCAAGAGACCCAGTACTTC. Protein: CATSRDLTQETQYF.

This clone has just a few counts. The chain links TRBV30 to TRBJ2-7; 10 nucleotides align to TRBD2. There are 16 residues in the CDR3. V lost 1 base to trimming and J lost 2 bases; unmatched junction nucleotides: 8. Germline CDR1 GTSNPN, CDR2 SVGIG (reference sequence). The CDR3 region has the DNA TGTGCCTGGAGTGGGGTAGGAGCGGGAGGGCCCTACGAGCAGTACTTC. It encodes CAWSGVGAGGPYEQYF.

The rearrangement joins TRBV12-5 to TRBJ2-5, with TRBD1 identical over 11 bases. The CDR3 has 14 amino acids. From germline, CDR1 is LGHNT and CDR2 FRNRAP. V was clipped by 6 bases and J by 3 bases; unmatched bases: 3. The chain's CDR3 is CASGSGQGEETQYF. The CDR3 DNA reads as TGTGCTAGTGGCTCGGGACAGGGGGAAGAGACCCAGTACTTC. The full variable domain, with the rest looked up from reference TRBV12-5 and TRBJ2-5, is DARVTQTPRHKVTEMGQEVTMRCQPILGHNTVFWYRQTMMQGLELLAYFRNRAPLDDSGMPKDRFSAEMPDATLATLKIQPSEPRDSAVYFCASGSGQGEETQYFGPGTRLLVL.

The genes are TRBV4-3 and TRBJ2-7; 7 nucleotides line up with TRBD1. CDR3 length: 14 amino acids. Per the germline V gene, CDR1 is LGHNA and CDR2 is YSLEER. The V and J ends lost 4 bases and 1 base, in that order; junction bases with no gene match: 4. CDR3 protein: CASSREDRSYEQYF. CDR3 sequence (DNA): TGCGCCAGCAGCCGAGAGGACAGGTCCTACGAGCAGTACTTC.

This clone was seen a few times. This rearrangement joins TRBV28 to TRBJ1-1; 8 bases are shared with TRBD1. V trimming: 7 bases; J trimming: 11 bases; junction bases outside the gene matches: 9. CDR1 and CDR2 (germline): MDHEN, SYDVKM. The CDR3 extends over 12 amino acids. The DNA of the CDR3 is TGTGCCAGCATAACAGGGGGGGTTGTCGCTTTCTTT. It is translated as CASITGGVVAFF.

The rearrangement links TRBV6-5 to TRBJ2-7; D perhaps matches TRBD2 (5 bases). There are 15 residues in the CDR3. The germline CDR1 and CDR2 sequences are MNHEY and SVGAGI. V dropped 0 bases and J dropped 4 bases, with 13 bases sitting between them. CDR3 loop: CASSYSAPGLYEQYF. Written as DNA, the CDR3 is TGTGCCAGCAGTTACTCGGCACCGGGGTTGTACGAGCAGTACTTC.

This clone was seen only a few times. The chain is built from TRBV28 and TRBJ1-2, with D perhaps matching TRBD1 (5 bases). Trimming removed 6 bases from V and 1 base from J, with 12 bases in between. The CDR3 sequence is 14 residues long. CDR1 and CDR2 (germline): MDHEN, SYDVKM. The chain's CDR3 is CASRGRWGNYGYTF. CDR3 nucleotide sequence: TGTGCCAGCAGGGGGCGTTGGGGTAACTATGGCTACACCTTC.

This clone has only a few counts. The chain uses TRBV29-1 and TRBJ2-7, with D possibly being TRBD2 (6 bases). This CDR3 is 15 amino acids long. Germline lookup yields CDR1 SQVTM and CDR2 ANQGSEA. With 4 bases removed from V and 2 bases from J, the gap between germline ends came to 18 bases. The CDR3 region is CSVVGGQGFTYEQYF. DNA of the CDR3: TGCAGCGTTGTAGGAGGGCAGGGCTTCACCTACGAGCAGTACTTC.

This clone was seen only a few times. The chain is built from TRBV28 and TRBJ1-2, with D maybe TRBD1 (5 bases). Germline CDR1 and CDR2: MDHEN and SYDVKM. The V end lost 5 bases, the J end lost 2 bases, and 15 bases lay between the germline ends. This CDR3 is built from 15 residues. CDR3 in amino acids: CASSTRTLLNYGYTF. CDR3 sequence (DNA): TGTGCCAGCAGTACCCGGACACTTCTGAACTATGGCTACACCTTC.

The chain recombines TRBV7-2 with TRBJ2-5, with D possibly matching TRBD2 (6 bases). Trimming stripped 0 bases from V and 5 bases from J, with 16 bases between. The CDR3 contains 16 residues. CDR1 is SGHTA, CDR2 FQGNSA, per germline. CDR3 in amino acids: CASSLASTRLLETQYF. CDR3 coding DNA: TGTGCCAGCAGCTTAGCCTCGACTAGACTCCTCGAGACCCAGTACTTC.

CDR3 in amino acids: CASSFYSNEQFF. The CDR3 DNA reads as TGTGCCAGCAGCTTTTATTCCAATGAGCAGTTCTTC. The gene calls are TRBV7-9 and TRBJ2-1; no clear D gene. The CDR3 contains 12 residues. V was pared by 3 bases and J by 6 bases, with 6 bases between. Per the germline V gene, CDR1 is SEHNR and CDR2 is FQNEAQ (reference sequence).

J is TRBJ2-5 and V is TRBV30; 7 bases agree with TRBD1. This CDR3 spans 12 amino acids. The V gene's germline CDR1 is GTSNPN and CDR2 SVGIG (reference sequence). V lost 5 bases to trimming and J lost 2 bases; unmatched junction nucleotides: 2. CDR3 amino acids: CAWDRDQETQYF. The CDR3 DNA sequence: TGTGCCTGGGACAGGGATCAAGAGACCCAGTACTTC.

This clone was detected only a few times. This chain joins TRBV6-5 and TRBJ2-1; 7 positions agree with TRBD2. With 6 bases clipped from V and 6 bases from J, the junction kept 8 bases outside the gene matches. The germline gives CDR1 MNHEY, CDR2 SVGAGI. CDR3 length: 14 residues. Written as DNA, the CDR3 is TGTGCCAGCAGGCCTCTGTGGGGGGGCAATGAGCAGTTCTTC. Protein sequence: CASRPLWGGNEQFF.

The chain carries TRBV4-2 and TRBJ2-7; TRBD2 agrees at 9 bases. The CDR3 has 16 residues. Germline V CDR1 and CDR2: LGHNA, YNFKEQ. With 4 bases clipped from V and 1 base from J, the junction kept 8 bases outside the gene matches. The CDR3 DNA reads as TGTGCCAGCAGCCCCTCAGCGGGAGGCCTTTCCTACGAGCAGTACTTC. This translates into CASSPSAGGLSYEQYF.

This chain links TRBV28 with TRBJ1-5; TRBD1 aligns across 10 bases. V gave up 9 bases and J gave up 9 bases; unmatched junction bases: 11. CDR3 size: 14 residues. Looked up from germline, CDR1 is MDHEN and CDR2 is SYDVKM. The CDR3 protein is CASTLGQGTGPQHF. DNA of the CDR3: TGTGCCAGTACGCTGGGACAGGGGACGGGGCCCCAGCATTTT. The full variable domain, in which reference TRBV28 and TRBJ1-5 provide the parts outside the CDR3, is DVKVTQSSRYLVKRTGEKVFLECVQDMDHENMFWYRQDPGLGLRLIYFSYDVKMKEKGDIPEGYSVSREKKERFSLILESASTNQTSMYLCASTLGQGTGPQHFGDGTRLSIL.

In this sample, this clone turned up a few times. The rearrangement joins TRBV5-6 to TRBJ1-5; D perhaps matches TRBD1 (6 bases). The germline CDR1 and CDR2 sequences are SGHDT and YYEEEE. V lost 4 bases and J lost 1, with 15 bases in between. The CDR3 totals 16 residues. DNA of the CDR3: TGTGCCAGCAGCGCATCCGGGACATTGAGCAATCAGCCCCAGCATTTT. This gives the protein CASSASGTLSNQPQHF. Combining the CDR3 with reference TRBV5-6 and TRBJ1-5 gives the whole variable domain DAGVTQSPTHLIKTRGQQVTLRCSPKSGHDTVSWYQQALGQGPQFIFQYYEEEERQRGNFPDRFSGHQFPNYSSELNVNALLLGDSALYLCASSASGTLSNQPQHFGDGTRLSIL.

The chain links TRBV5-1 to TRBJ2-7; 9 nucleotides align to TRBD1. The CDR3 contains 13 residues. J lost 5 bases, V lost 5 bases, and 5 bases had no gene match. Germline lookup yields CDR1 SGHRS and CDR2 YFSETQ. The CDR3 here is CASSAGQGNEQYF. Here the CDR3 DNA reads TGCGCCAGCAGTGCGGGACAGGGCAACGAGCAGTACTTC. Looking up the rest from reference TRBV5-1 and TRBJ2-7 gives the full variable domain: KAGVTQTPRYLIKTRGQQVTLSCSPISGHRSVSWYQQTPGQGLQFLFEYFSETQRNKGNFPGRFSGRQFSNSRSEMNVSTLELGDSALYLCASSAGQGNEQYFGPGTRLTVT.

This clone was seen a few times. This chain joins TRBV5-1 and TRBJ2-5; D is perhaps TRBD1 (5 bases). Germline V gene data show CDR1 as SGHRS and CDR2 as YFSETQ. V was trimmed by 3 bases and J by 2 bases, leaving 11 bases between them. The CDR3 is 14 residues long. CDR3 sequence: CASSSAGWQETQYF. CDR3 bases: TGCGCCAGCAGCTCGGCAGGGTGGCAAGAGACCCAGTACTTC. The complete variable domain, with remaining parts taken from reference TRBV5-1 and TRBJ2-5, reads KAGVTQTPRYLIKTRGQQVTLSCSPISGHRSVSWYQQTPGQGLQFLFEYFSETQRNKGNFPGRFSGRQFSNSRSEMNVSTLELGDSALYLCASSSAGWQETQYFGPGTRLLVL.

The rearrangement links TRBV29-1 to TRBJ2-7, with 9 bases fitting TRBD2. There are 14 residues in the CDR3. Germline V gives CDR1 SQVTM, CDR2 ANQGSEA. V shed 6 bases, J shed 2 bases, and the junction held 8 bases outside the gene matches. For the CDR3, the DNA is TGCAGCGTGCGGACTAGCGCGGCTACCTACGAGCAGTACTTC. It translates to CSVRTSAATYEQYF.

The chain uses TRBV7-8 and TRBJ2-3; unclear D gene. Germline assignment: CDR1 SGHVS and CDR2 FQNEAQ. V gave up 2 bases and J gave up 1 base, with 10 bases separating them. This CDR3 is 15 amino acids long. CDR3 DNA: TGTGCCAGCAGCTTATCGACTGTTCGCACAGATACGCAGTATTTT. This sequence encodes CASSLSTVRTDTQYF. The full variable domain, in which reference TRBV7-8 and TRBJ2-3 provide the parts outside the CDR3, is GAGVSQSPRYKVAKRGQDVALRCDPISGHVSLFWYQQALGQGPEFLTYFQNEAQLDKSGLPSDRFFAERPEGSVSTLKIQRTQQEDSAVYLCASSLSTVRTDTQYFGPGTRLTVL.

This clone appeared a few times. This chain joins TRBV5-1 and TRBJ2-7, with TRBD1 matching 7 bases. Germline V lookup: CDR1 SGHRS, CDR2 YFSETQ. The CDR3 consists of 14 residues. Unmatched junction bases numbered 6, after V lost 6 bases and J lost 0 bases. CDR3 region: CASKFGTDSYEQYF. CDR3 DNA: TGCGCCAGCAAGTTCGGGACAGACTCCTACGAGCAGTACTTC.

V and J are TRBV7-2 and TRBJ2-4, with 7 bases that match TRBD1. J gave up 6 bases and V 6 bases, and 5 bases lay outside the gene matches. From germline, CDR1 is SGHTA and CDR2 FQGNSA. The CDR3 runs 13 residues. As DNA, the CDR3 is TGTGCCAGCAGTACACACAGGGGAAACATTCAGTACTTC. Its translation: CASSTHRGNIQYF.

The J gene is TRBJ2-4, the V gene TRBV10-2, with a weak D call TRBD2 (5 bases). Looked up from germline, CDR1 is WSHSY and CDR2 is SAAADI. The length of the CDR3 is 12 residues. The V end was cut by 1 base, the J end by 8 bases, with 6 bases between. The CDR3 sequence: CASSEWRDIQYF. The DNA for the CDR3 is TGCGCCAGCAGTGAGTGGCGGGACATTCAGTACTTC.

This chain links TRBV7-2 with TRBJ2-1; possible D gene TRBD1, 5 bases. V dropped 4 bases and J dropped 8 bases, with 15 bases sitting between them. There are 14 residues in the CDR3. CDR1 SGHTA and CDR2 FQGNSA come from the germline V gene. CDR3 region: CASSSLGRAYEQFF. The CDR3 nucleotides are TGTGCCAGCAGCTCCCTCGGCAGGGCCTATGAGCAGTTCTTC.

The CDR3: CASGTRDSFGNEQFF. In DNA, the CDR3 is TGTGCCAGCGGTACCCGGGACAGCTTTGGGAATGAGCAGTTCTTC. J is TRBJ2-1 and V is TRBV28, with TRBD1 matching over 7 bases. The length of the CDR3 is 15 residues. Germline V CDR1 and CDR2: MDHEN, SYDVKM. After removal of 8 bases from V and 7 bases from J, the junction contained 14 bases not matched to a gene.

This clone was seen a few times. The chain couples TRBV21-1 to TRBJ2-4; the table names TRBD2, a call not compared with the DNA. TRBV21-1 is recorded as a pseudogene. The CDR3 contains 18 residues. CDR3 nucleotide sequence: TGTGCCAGCAGCAAAGGACTAGCGGGGGGACTAGCCAAAAACATTCAGTACTTC. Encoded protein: CASSKGLAGGLAKNIQYF.